The 3 T cell receptor beta chains below all came from one sample that was sequenced in a study of response to subunit inactivated influenza vaccine. TCRdb used MiXCR to reprocess the RT-PCR reads, holding one entry per CDR3 protein. The sample holds roughly 190,000 distinct CDR3 sequences, around 12% seen once. These records were also assigned to another study, of T cells expressing NK-cell markers. Per that study: Researchers built TCR beta cDNA using 5'RACE template switching with UMIs.

This specimen consisted of CD8+ T cells sorted from PBMCs, obtained roughly 13 days after vaccination. These receptors were obtained from a man over 45 who received an inactivated influenza vaccine.

The gene calls are TRBV2 and TRBJ2-1; no clear D gene. CDR1 SNHLY and CDR2 FYNNEI come from the germline V gene. The CDR3 contains 13 residues. The V end was cut by 4 bases, the J end by 3 bases, with 7 bases between. CDR3: CASSAWSYNEQFF. Written as DNA, the CDR3 is TGTGCCAGCAGTGCTTGGAGCTACAATGAGCAGTTCTTC.

This chain uses TRBV3-1 with TRBJ2-4, with D possibly being TRBD2 (6 bases). The germline CDR1 and CDR2 sequences are LGHDT and YNNKEL (reference sequence). Trimming shortened V by 4 bases and J by 6 bases, and 22 bases separated the two germline ends. This CDR3 spans 17 amino acids. The CDR3 region is CASSPRPGLLPGNIQYF. As DNA, the CDR3 is TGTGCCAGCAGCCCACGCCCGGGACTCTTACCGGGAAACATTCAGTACTTC.

The chain carries TRBV5-1 and TRBJ2-7; 10 positions agree with TRBD1. There are 16 residues in the CDR3. CDR1 is SGHRS and CDR2 is YFSETQ in the germline V gene. V dropped 0 bases and J dropped 7; count of bases not matched to a gene: 10. The CDR3 region is CASSLAGLDRGNEQYF. The CDR3 DNA follows: TGCGCCAGCAGCTTGGCCGGGCTGGACAGGGGGAATGAGCAGTACTTC.